The next 9 T cell receptor beta chains were all read from a single sample in a study of CD8 T cells in Susac syndrome. Reverse transcription of 0.5 to 1 ug RNA was carried out with random hexamers. TCRdb re-called the immunoSEQ multiplex PCR reads with MiXCR, one entry per CDR3 protein. The sample consists of 150,000 to 200,000 distinct CDR3 sequences, roughly 95% of them appearing once. Sequencing was carried out using CD8+ T cells from PBMCs. These receptors all come from a human donor with multiple sclerosis.

The V gene is TRBV7-9, the J gene TRBJ2-1; 10 positions match TRBD1. The V gene's germline CDR1 is SEHNR and CDR2 FQNEAQ (reference sequence). The trim removed 5 bases at V and 5 bases at J, leaving 9 bases unmatched. The CDR3 has 16 amino acids. CDR3 loop: CASSHPGQGPDNEQFF. The CDR3 DNA follows: TGTGCCAGCAGCCACCCGGGACAGGGGCCCGACAATGAGCAGTTCTTC.

V is TRBV15 and J is TRBJ2-1; 8 bases align to TRBD1. Germline lookup yields CDR1 LNHNV and CDR2 YYDKDF (reference sequence). The J segment lost 8 bases and the V segment lost 7 bases, leaving 13 bases of the junction unmatched. The CDR3 length is 15 residues. CDR3 sequence reads: CATTRRQGRRDEQFF. CDR3 bases: TGTGCCACCACCCGCAGACAGGGGCGTAGGGATGAGCAGTTCTTC.

The genes are TRBV20-1 and TRBJ2-1; 10 bases fit TRBD1. CDR1 and CDR2 (germline): DFQATT, SNEGSKA (reference sequence). There are 15 residues in the CDR3. Trimming took 0 bases from V and 9 from J; bases not matched to a gene: 8. The CDR3 DNA reads TGCAGTGCTAGAGAGCAACCGGGACAGGGGAGTGAGCAGTTCTTC. Its translation is CSAREQPGQGSEQFF.

The chain couples TRBV13 to TRBJ2-1, with 7 positions matching TRBD1. This CDR3 has 13 residues. The germline V gene encodes CDR1 PRHDT and CDR2 FYEKMQ (reference sequence). V was pared by 5 bases and J by 8 bases, with 6 bases of the junction left unmatched. In DNA form, the CDR3 reads TGTGCCAGCAGCCGGACAGGTTGGGATGAGCAGTTCTTC. It encodes CASSRTGWDEQFF.

The J gene is TRBJ1-2, the V gene TRBV14, with no clear D. With 1 base removed from V and 3 bases from J, the gap between germline ends came to 12 bases. Germline assignment: CDR1 SGHDN and CDR2 FVKESK. This CDR3 is built from 15 residues. CDR3: CASSQGPRHYYGYTF. The CDR3 nucleotides are TGTGCCAGCAGCCAAGGCCCCAGACACTACTATGGCTACACCTTC.

V gene TRBV20-1 combines with J gene TRBJ2-3, with TRBD1 identical over 10 bases. After removal of 4 bases from V and 3 bases from J, the junction contained 7 bases not matched to a gene. The CDR3 is 15 amino acids. CDR1 and CDR2 (germline): DFQATT, SNEGSKA (reference sequence). CDR3 loop: CSAMGQGWGTDTQYF. For the CDR3, the DNA is TGCAGTGCTATGGGACAGGGGTGGGGTACAGATACGCAGTATTTT.

The rearrangement joins TRBV11-2 to TRBJ2-2, with TRBD2 matching 8 bases. The CDR3 contains 16 residues. Germline CDR1 SGHAT, CDR2 FQNNGV. Germline trimming cut 0 bases from V and 6 bases from J; bases unmatched to any gene: 6. CDR3 sequence (DNA): TGTGCCAGCAGCTTAGAGTGGAGCGGGAGCCCCGGGGAGCTGTTTTTT. Its protein product is CASSLEWSGSPGELFF.

For this clonotype: This CDR3 fails to terminate in the conserved phenylalanine or tryptophan, so it likely reflects a read error. V and J are TRBV5-1 and TRBJ2-1; possible D gene TRBD2, 6 bases. The length of the CDR3 is 15 residues. Germline V gives CDR1 SGHRS, CDR2 YFSETQ. The germline V and J ends were trimmed by 0 bases and 6 bases, with 13 bases remaining between them. The CDR3 reads CASSLGLVIVNEQFL. In nucleotides, the CDR3 is TGCGCCAGCAGCTTGGGACTAGTGATCGTCAATGAGCAGTTCCTC.

The chain couples TRBV20-1 to TRBJ2-5, with a possible D match to TRBD1 (5 bases). The CDR3 length is 15 residues. Deletions cut 0 bases from V and 5 bases from J, with 16 bases between. Germline CDR1 is DFQATT and CDR2 is SNEGSKA (reference sequence). The DNA of the CDR3 is TGCAGTGCTAGAGATCTAGGGGCGATTGGGGAGACCCAGTACTTC. Translated: CSARDLGAIGETQYF.